A single sample gave rise to the 22 T cell receptor beta chains below, sequenced in a study of Graves' ophthalmopathy and Graves' hyperthyroidism. Amplified TCR beta CDR3 regions were obtained using RNA transcripts as template. A first-round RT-PCR used HTBI primers, followed by a second-round multiplex PCR. TCRdb re-derived calls from the multiplex PCR reads in MiXCR, one entry per CDR3 protein. This sample has about 640,000 distinct CDR3 sequences, with 35% to 50% found just once. Sequencing input: peripheral blood. These receptors were taken from an adult man with Graves' ophthalmopathy.

This clonotype was recorded many times. The rearrangement links TRBV7-8 to TRBJ1-2; D may be TRBD1 (5 bases). V was clipped by 3 bases and J by 0 bases, with 17 bases between them. This CDR3 is built from 17 residues. Germline lookup yields CDR1 SGHVS and CDR2 FQNEAQ. The CDR3 reads CASSFTHPGTANYGYTF. The DNA for the CDR3 is TGTGCCAGCAGCTTCACCCACCCAGGGACGGCTAACTATGGCTACACCTTC. The full variable domain, with the rest looked up from reference TRBV7-8 and TRBJ1-2, is GAGVSQSPRYKVAKRGQDVALRCDPISGHVSLFWYQQALGQGPEFLTYFQNEAQLDKSGLPSDRFFAERPEGSVSTLKIQRTQQEDSAVYLCASSFTHPGTANYGYTFGSGTRLTVV.

This clonotype was seen at least ten times. This chain links TRBV5-8 with TRBJ1-2; 10 bases align to TRBD1. CDR3 length: 15 residues. With 1 base clipped from V and 6 bases from J, the junction kept 6 bases outside the gene matches. The V gene's germline CDR1 is SGHTS and CDR2 YDEGEE. CDR3 residues: CASSLNLGTGDGYTF. For the CDR3, the DNA is TGTGCCAGCAGCTTGAATCTCGGGACAGGGGATGGCTACACCTTC.

This clonotype was observed many times. The J gene is TRBJ2-5, the V gene TRBV7-2, with TRBD1 as a possible D gene (5 bases). The CDR3 has 15 residues. Germline CDR1 and CDR2: SGHTA and FQGNSA. V lost 5 bases, J lost 5 bases, and 18 bases lay in between. CDR3 sequence reads: CASSVHRIRYETQYF. The CDR3 DNA reads as TGTGCCAGCAGCGTACACAGGATCCGGTATGAGACCCAGTACTTC.

This clonotype was counted many times. The rearrangement joins TRBV6-5 to TRBJ1-6; 8 nucleotides align to TRBD1. Germline-derived CDR1 and CDR2 are MNHEY and SVGAGI. The CDR3 has 14 amino acids. V was clipped by 2 bases and J by 10 bases; unmatched bases: 4. CDR3 sequence: CASSYNRGDSPLHF. CDR3 bases: TGTGCCAGCAGTTACAACAGGGGGGACTCACCCCTCCACTTT.

The table lists this clonotype with a few counts. This chain connects TRBV4-2 to TRBJ1-3; D unclear. Germline V gene sequence: CDR1 LGHNA, CDR2 YNFKEQ. The CDR3 covers 15 residues. Trimming removed 0 bases from V and 4 bases from J, with 10 bases in between. The CDR3 loop reads CASSQDDPAGNTIYF. Here the CDR3 DNA reads TGTGCCAGCAGCCAAGATGATCCGGCGGGAAACACCATATATTTT.

There are many counts of this clonotype. CDR3 loop: CASSLAGSGPYGYTF. CDR3 sequence (DNA): TGTGCCAGCAGCTTAGCAGGCTCCGGACCTTATGGCTACACCTTC. The V and J genes are TRBV7-9 and TRBJ1-2; D not certain. Trimming pared 0 bases from V and 5 bases from J, leaving 13 bases between. This CDR3 comprises 15 residues. Per germline, CDR1 SEHNR and CDR2 FQNEAQ (reference sequence).

As concerns this clonotype: One junction end disagrees with the germline gene, perhaps due to a read error. The chain links TRBV7-2 to TRBJ2-7; possible D gene TRBD1, 6 bases. Germline CDR1 is SGHTA and CDR2 is FQGNSA. CDR3 size: 18 residues. Here the CDR3 reads CASSQDQTGRSFSYEQYF. CDR3 coding DNA: TGCGCCAGCAGCCAAGACCAGACAGGCCGGTCCTTCTCCTACGAGCAGTACTTC.

In this sample, this clonotype turned up a few times. At one boundary the junction diverges from the germline segment, which might be a read error. This chain uses TRBV10-2 with TRBJ2-2; TRBD2 aligns across 13 bases. The CDR3 covers 18 residues. Germline V gene sequence: CDR1 WSHSY, CDR2 SAAADI. The CDR3 DNA reads TGTGCCAGCAGGGCGACTAGCGGGGGGCGTCCTAACACCGGGGAGCTGTTTTTT. Protein product: CASRATSGGRPNTGELFF.

The V and J genes are TRBV15 and TRBJ2-5, with D unresolved. The germline V and J ends were trimmed by 3 bases and 4 bases, with 9 bases remaining between them. Per germline, CDR1 LNHNV and CDR2 YYDKDF (reference sequence). The CDR3 length is 13 residues. The DNA of the CDR3 is TGTGCCACCAGCAGGGGTACTGGAGAGACCCAGTACTTC. Translation: CATSRGTGETQYF.

On this clonotype itself: The junction departs from germline at one end; a sequencing error may be responsible. The rearrangement links TRBV10-2 to TRBJ1-2; no clear D gene. Germline loops: CDR1 WSHSY, CDR2 SAAADI. CDR3 length: 15 amino acids. CDR3 bases: TGTGCCAGCTCACCACTCCCTCAGACTAACTATGGCTACACCTTC. It specifies CASSPLPQTNYGYTF.

This clonotype was detected only once. A much larger clone differs by one base, so this may be a read error. The chain couples TRBV20-1 to TRBJ2-7; D remains unclear. This CDR3 comprises 14 residues. Trimming stripped 6 bases from V and 0 bases from J, with 15 bases between. Germline V CDR1 and CDR2: DFQATT, SNEGSKA (reference sequence). CDR3 protein: CSASSAGRSYEQYF. The CDR3 nucleotides are TGCAGTGCCTCGTCGGCAGGCCGCTCCTACGAGCAGTACTTC.

The chain employs TRBV29-1 and TRBJ2-5, with 9 bases aligning to TRBD1. The trim removed 7 bases at V and 5 bases at J, leaving 11 bases unmatched. CDR1 SQVTM and CDR2 ANQGSEA come from the germline V gene. The CDR3 is 14 amino acids. CDR3 in amino acids: CSAERTGAAETQYF. The CDR3 DNA reads as TGCAGCGCTGAGAGGACAGGGGCAGCTGAGACCCAGTACTTC.

This clonotype was counted only a few times. The V and J genes are TRBV5-1 and TRBJ1-2; possible D gene TRBD1, 5 bases. The CDR3 covers 15 residues. V dropped 4 bases and J dropped 3 bases, with 16 bases sitting between them. The germline CDR1 and CDR2 sequences are SGHRS and YFSETQ. This CDR3 reads CASSPQVLGDYGYTF. CDR3 nucleotides: TGCGCCAGCAGCCCCCAGGTCCTAGGGGACTATGGCTACACCTTC.

This clonotype was counted once. V is TRBV2 and J is TRBJ2-2, with D uncertain. The CDR3 runs to 15 residues. In germline, CDR1 is SNHLY, CDR2 FYNNEI. Between the trimmed V and J ends, which lost 4 bases and 3 bases, there was a span of 12 bases. This CDR3 is CASSVRVGYTGELFF. The CDR3 region has the DNA TGTGCCAGCAGTGTTCGGGTTGGCTACACCGGGGAGCTGTTTTTT.

Only a few counts were recorded for this clonotype. V usage is TRBV5-1 and J usage is TRBJ2-2, with unresolved D. Trimming stripped 4 bases from V and 2 bases from J, with 12 bases between. This CDR3 spans 15 amino acids. CDR1 and CDR2 (germline): SGHRS, YFSETQ. CDR3 DNA: TGCGCCAGCAGCCCCTTGGGCCGAAACACCGGGGAGCTGTTTTTT. It yields the protein CASSPLGRNTGELFF.

Here the CDR3 reads CASSISGGAPREQYF. Written as DNA, the CDR3 is TGTGCCAGTAGTATAAGTGGGGGGGCGCCGAGGGAGCAGTACTTC. The chain joins TRBV19 to TRBJ2-7, with TRBD2 as a possible D gene (7 bases). This CDR3 is built from 15 residues. V gave up 2 bases and J gave up 7 bases, with 18 bases separating them. In germline, CDR1 is LNHDA, CDR2 SQIVND (reference sequence). The variable domain in full, completed from reference TRBV19 and TRBJ2-7, reads DGGITQSPKYLFRKEGQNVTLSCEQNLNHDAMYWYRQDPGQGLRLIYYSQIVNDFQKGDIAEGYSVSREKKESFPLTVTSAQKNPTAFYLCASSISGGAPREQYFGPGTRLTVT.

Concerning this clonotype itself: Without the conserved terminal phenylalanine or tryptophan, this CDR3 likely stems from a read error. The limits of the CDR3 on the DNA are not certain, so only TCRdb's listed CDR3 is given. The chain uses TRBV10-3 and TRBJ1-6; TRBD1 is taken as the D call from the table, unchecked against the DNA. Counting both end residues, the CDR3 totals 12 amino acids. Germline V gene lookup returns CDR1 ENHRY and CDR2 SYGVKD. CDR3 in amino acids: CASTDAPISPSI.

This clonotype has at least ten counts. The chain joins TRBV12-3 or TRBV12-4 to TRBJ1-1; D is undetermined. The CDR3 sequence is 12 residues long. The V and J ends lost 6 bases and 3 bases respectively, with 8 bases between them. CDR3 sequence reads: CASRPSDTEAFF. CDR3 coding DNA: TGTGCCAGCAGACCATCTGACACTGAAGCTTTCTTT.

This clonotype has just a few counts. This CDR3 is CASGDRGKVGTEAFF. The DNA for the CDR3 is TGTGCTAGTGGCGACAGGGGGAAGGTTGGCACTGAAGCTTTCTTT. V gene TRBV12-5 combines with J gene TRBJ1-1, with 9 nucleotides matching TRBD1. This CDR3 has 15 residues. V lost 6 bases and J lost 4; bases outside the gene matches: 9. Germline V gene sequence: CDR1 LGHNT, CDR2 FRNRAP.

V usage is TRBV29-1 and J usage is TRBJ2-7, with 7 positions matching TRBD1. CDR1 is SQVTM, CDR2 ANQGSEA, per germline. The CDR3 sequence is 13 residues long. V was clipped by 7 bases and J by 6 bases; unmatched bases: 12. CDR3 in DNA: TGCAGCGCCGCCACAGGGGTAGGGACCGAGCAGTACTTC. It is translated as CSAATGVGTEQYF.

This clonotype appeared a single time. Since a much larger clone is just one base distant, this may be a read error. The gene calls are TRBV2 and TRBJ2-7; no reliable D call. Trimming left V 5 bases short and J 3 bases short, with 14 bases between. Germline V gene data show CDR1 as SNHLY and CDR2 as FYNNEI. CDR3 length: 14 amino acids. The CDR3 nucleotides are TGTGCCAGCAGTTTAGTGGTACAAGTCTACGAGCAGTACTTC. Encoded protein: CASSLVVQVYEQYF.

This clonotype came up many times. This chain joins TRBV15 and TRBJ2-7, with 8 bases identical to TRBD1. The CDR3 extends over 15 amino acids. The junction had 2 bases not matched to a gene; V was cut back by 1 base and J by 0 bases. The germline V gene has CDR1 LNHNV and CDR2 YYDKDF (reference sequence). Written as DNA, the CDR3 is TGTGCCACCAGCAGAGCTGGACAGGGCTCCTACGAGCAGTACTTC. Translating it yields CATSRAGQGSYEQYF.